This T cell receptor (beta chain) was documented in a study of human T cells and chemical hapten exposure. Study at large: How much TCR each sample yielded varied, mostly because pooled library volumes differed slightly.

Using its own MiXCR run on the RACE reads, TCRdb lists one record per CDR3 protein. The sample includes approximately 320,000 distinct CDR3 sequences, about 5% of them seen just once. Germline V gene lookup returns CDR1 LGHDT and CDR2 YNNKEL (reference sequence). V shed 3 bases, J shed 4 bases, and the junction held 1 base outside the gene matches. This CDR3 comprises 14 residues. This clonotype was seen a handful of times. Specified time point: pre-sensitization, week 0. The treatment denotes: therapeutic diphenylcyclopropenone sensitization with weekly scalp DPC. Drawing of blood took place ahead of applying each patch test.

The source is a woman aged 18-35 years with alopecia areata. Some clones in this sample may be carry-over from other donors' samples. The starting material was whole blood, obtained in connection with sensitization to the hapten diphenylcyclopropenone (DPC). The gene calls are TRBV3-1 and TRBJ2-3, with TRBD1 identical over 10 bases. In DNA, the CDR3 is TGTGCCAGCAGCCATGGGACAGGGGCAGATACGCAGTATTTT. It encodes CASSHGTGADTQYF.